What follows is one T cell receptor (beta chain) and its context. At the DNA level, this CDR3 is encoded by other sequences in the same sample as well. The assay was immunoSEQ multiplex PCR, and TCRdb's table has in-frame clones only and misses some. In the table there are more than 100,000 clones, around 90% of which are singletons. The data belong to a study of T cell responses to AZD1222 COVID-19 vaccine. CDR1 SNHLY and CDR2 FYNNEI come from the germline V gene. The CDR3 covers 12 residues. V lost 6 bases, J lost 0 bases, and 6 bases lay in between. The receptor comes from an adult in good health. J is TRBJ2-7 and V is TRBV2, with D unclear. Here the sequenced sample was peripheral blood, taken on day 0 of AZD1222 vaccination. Here the CDR3 DNA reads TGTGCCAGCAGCAGGTCCTCCTACGAGCAGTACTTC. This sequence encodes CASSRSSYEQYF.